This passage covers 29 T cell receptor beta chains from one sample sequenced in a study of PD-1 blockade in classical Hodgkin lymphoma. Time point here: cycle 4 day 1 (C4D1), after less than 7 weeks of nivolumab. Each and every patient relapsed after autologous stem cell transplantation, and patients got differing brentuximab vedotin exposure. Sequencing was performed with immunoSEQ multiplex PCR; in TCRdb, only in-frame clones are kept and a portion is missing. The repertoire has 75,000 to 95,000 clones, 83% of them found once; the top ten carry about 15%. Specimen: peripheral blood mononuclear cells (PBMCs), collected before the fourth cycle of nivolumab. These receptor sequences come from a human donor with classical Hodgkin lymphoma.

The chain recombines TRBV27 with TRBJ2-1; tentative D call: TRBD2 (6 bases). Trimming left V 6 bases short and J 14 bases short, with 23 bases between. CDR3 size: 14 residues. Germline V gives CDR1 MNHEY, CDR2 SMNVEV (reference sequence). The CDR3 nucleotides read TGTGCCAGCAGGGGATCGGGACTCCCCCTATTTGAGTTCTTC. Encoded protein: CASRGSGLPLFEFF.

CDR3 DNA sequence: TGCGCCAGCAGCTATCTGGGTGCCTACAATGAGCAGTTCTTC. Protein product: CASSYLGAYNEQFF. V and J are TRBV5-1 and TRBJ2-1; the D is unclear. Trimming took off 3 bases at V and 2 bases at J, with 9 bases between the two ends. The germline CDR1 and CDR2 sequences are SGHRS and YFSETQ. The CDR3 sequence is 14 residues long.

This chain joins TRBV5-4 and TRBJ1-1; 7 bases map to TRBD1. The CDR3 runs 15 residues. The V gene end was trimmed by 4 bases and the J gene end by 1 base; junction bases not matched to a gene: 7. Germline V gene data show CDR1 as SGHNT and CDR2 as YYREEE (reference sequence). Written as DNA, the CDR3 is TGTGCCAGCAGCACCCCTGACAGGGCGAACACTGAAGCTTTCTTT. Its translation: CASSTPDRANTEAFF.

This chain joins TRBV11-2 and TRBJ1-1; the D is unclear. The CDR3 totals 15 residues. Germline CDR1 SGHAT, CDR2 FQNNGV. Trimming took 7 bases from V and 1 from J, leaving 16 bases between them. The CDR3 DNA reads as TGTGCCAGCACCGACCTCGGACTGCCGAACACTGAAGCTTTCTTT. This codes for CASTDLGLPNTEAFF.

This clone counts as medium-sized. The gene calls are TRBV7-2 and TRBJ2-7, with D tentatively TRBD1 or TRBD2 (6 bases each). This CDR3 is built from 13 residues. Germline V lookup: CDR1 SGHTA, CDR2 FQGNSA. Deletions cut 6 bases from V and 5 bases from J, with 14 bases between. The CDR3 DNA reads as TGTGCCAGCAGTTGGAGGGGGTTGGACGAGCAGTACTTC. Protein: CASSWRGLDEQYF.

This chain links TRBV5-1 with TRBJ2-5; TRBD2 agrees at 13 bases. The CDR3 sequence is 14 residues long. V was clipped by 4 bases and J by 10 bases; unmatched bases: 7. Germline V lookup: CDR1 SGHRS, CDR2 YFSETQ. The CDR3 protein is CASSRGTSGTDQYF. The CDR3 DNA reads as TGCGCCAGCAGCCGGGGGACTAGCGGGACAGACCAGTACTTC.

This chain connects TRBV19 to TRBJ1-5; D remains ambiguous. Trimming took 2 bases from V and 7 from J, leaving 9 bases between them. This CDR3 spans 13 amino acids. Germline CDR1 is LNHDA and CDR2 is SQIVND (reference sequence). The CDR3 reads CASSIKVEQPQHF. The CDR3 DNA is TGTGCCAGTAGTATAAAGGTAGAGCAGCCCCAGCATTTT.

This clone was detected only a few times. The chain employs TRBV10-3 and TRBJ2-2; D not resolved. The ends were cut back, 0 bases at V and 6 bases at J, with 8 bases in the middle. The CDR3 spans 14 residues. Germline-derived CDR1 and CDR2 are ENHRY and SYGVKD. CDR3 sequence: CAISESRESGELFF. The CDR3 region has the DNA TGTGCCATCAGTGAGTCGAGAGAATCCGGGGAGCTGTTTTTT.

This rearrangement joins TRBV6-5 to TRBJ1-1; D may be TRBD1 (5 bases). V was trimmed by 6 bases and J by 1 base, leaving 9 bases between them. Germline CDR1 is MNHEY and CDR2 is SVGAGI. The CDR3 is 13 residues long. The CDR3 region is CASSRGQNTEAFF. DNA for the CDR3: TGTGCCAGCAGCCGTGGACAGAACACTGAAGCTTTCTTT.

The chain carries TRBV6-5 and TRBJ1-1; D may be TRBD1 (6 bases). Germline V CDR1 and CDR2: MNHEY, SVGAGI. The CDR3 runs to 14 residues. Between the trimmed V and J ends, which lost 10 bases and 0 bases, there was a span of 15 bases. In nucleotides, the CDR3 is TGTGCCACCACCAGGGGCATCATGAACACTGAAGCTTTCTTT. Residues: CATTRGIMNTEAFF.

The rearrangement uses TRBV4-1 and TRBJ2-1; 9 bases agree with TRBD2. The trim removed 1 base at V and 6 bases at J, leaving 4 bases unmatched. Germline V lookup: CDR1 MGHRA, CDR2 YSYEKL. CDR3 length equals 15 residues. CDR3: CASSQVLAGSNEQFF. DNA for the CDR3: TGCGCCAGCAGCCAAGTGCTAGCGGGAAGCAATGAGCAGTTCTTC.

The V call is TRBV11-3, the J call TRBJ1-1, with TRBD1 as a possible D gene (5 bases). Trimming pared 5 bases from V and 1 base from J, leaving 14 bases between. Germline V gene data show CDR1 as SGHNT and CDR2 as YENEEA. The CDR3 extends over 15 amino acids. Here the CDR3 DNA reads TGTGCCAGCAGCCCAGGTGGGGGGAAGAACACTGAAGCTTTCTTT. Its protein is CASSPGGGKNTEAFF.

The chain uses TRBV6-1 and TRBJ2-2; a possible D gene is TRBD2 (6 bases). V was cut by 4 bases and J by 3 bases, with 18 bases left in between. This CDR3 is 17 amino acids long. Looked up from germline, CDR1 is MNHNS and CDR2 is SASEGT. The CDR3 nucleotides read TGTGCCAGCAGTGGGCCCTGGGGACTGAGGGACACCGGGGAGCTGTTTTTT. Protein: CASSGPWGLRDTGELFF.

The rearrangement joins TRBV15 to TRBJ2-1; D is uncertain. This CDR3 region has 11 residues. Trimming shortened V by 5 bases and J by 2 bases, and 1 base separated the two germline ends. Germline assignment: CDR1 LNHNV and CDR2 YYDKDF (reference sequence). CDR3 sequence reads: CATSAYNEQFF. The CDR3 DNA follows: TGTGCCACCAGCGCCTACAATGAGCAGTTCTTC.

This clone was recorded once. The J gene is TRBJ2-7, the V gene TRBV5-1; D perhaps matches TRBD1 (6 bases). Germline V gene lookup returns CDR1 SGHRS and CDR2 YFSETQ. The CDR3 runs 12 residues. V was clipped by 4 bases and J by 5 bases, with 10 bases between them. The CDR3, as DNA: TGCGCCAGCAGCGTAACAGGGAACGAGCAGTACTTC. Translation: CASSVTGNEQYF. Full variable domain (outside the CDR3, taken from reference TRBV5-1 and TRBJ2-7): KAGVTQTPRYLIKTRGQQVTLSCSPISGHRSVSWYQQTPGQGLQFLFEYFSETQRNKGNFPGRFSGRQFSNSRSEMNVSTLELGDSALYLCASSVTGNEQYFGPGTRLTVT.

V gene TRBV19 combines with J gene TRBJ2-1; TRBD2 matches 12 bases. Germline CDR1 and CDR2: LNHDA and SQIVND (reference sequence). The CDR3 extends over 16 amino acids. V shed 4 bases and J 8 bases; nucleotides not matched to a gene: 9. The CDR3 region is CASSTPTSGSPYEQFF. In DNA form, the CDR3 reads TGTGCCAGTAGTACCCCGACTAGCGGGAGCCCCTATGAGCAGTTCTTC.

This chain links TRBV19 with TRBJ2-7, with 7 bases lining up with TRBD1. CDR1 is LNHDA and CDR2 is SQIVND in the germline V gene (reference sequence). Trimming cost V 4 bases and J 3 bases; bases outside gene matches: 6. CDR3 length equals 14 residues. For the CDR3, the DNA is TGTGCCAGTAGTACCCGGGGACAGAGCTACGAGCAGTACTTC. Translating gives CASSTRGQSYEQYF.

J is TRBJ2-7 and V is TRBV10-3, with a weak D call TRBD1 (5 bases). CDR3 length: 12 residues. CDR1 and CDR2 from the germline V gene are ENHRY and SYGVKD. The V end was cut by 5 bases, the J end by 2 bases, with 7 bases between. The CDR3 DNA sequence: TGTGCCATCAGTCAGGACACCTACGAGCAGTACTTC. Translation gives CAISQDTYEQYF.

The V and J genes are TRBV11-1 and TRBJ2-1; TRBD2 agrees at 10 bases. Trimming removed 2 bases from V and 1 base from J; junction bases left unmatched: 2. Germline CDR1 SGHAT, CDR2 FQDESV (reference sequence). CDR3 length: 16 amino acids. The CDR3 loop reads CASSLKGLASYNEQFF. CDR3 nucleotides: TGTGCCAGCAGCTTAAAGGGACTAGCGTCCTACAATGAGCAGTTCTTC. Full variable domain (rest looked up from reference TRBV11-1 and TRBJ2-1): EAEVAQSPRYKITEKSQAVAFWCDPISGHATLYWYRQILGQGPELLVQFQDESVVDDSQLPKDRFSAERLKGVDSTLKIQPAELGDSAMYLCASSLKGLASYNEQFFGPGTRLTVL.

This sequence joins TRBV28 and TRBJ1-1, with D perhaps matching TRBD1 (6 bases). Germline-derived CDR1 and CDR2 are MDHEN and SYDVKM. V shed 6 bases and J shed 4 bases, with 15 bases lying between them. The CDR3 extends over 14 amino acids. The CDR3 reads CASRYPGASTEAFF. The CDR3 coding sequence is TGTGCCAGCAGGTATCCAGGGGCTAGCACTGAAGCTTTCTTT. The full variable domain, its missing parts supplied by reference TRBV28 and TRBJ1-1, is DVKVTQSSRYLVKRTGEKVFLECVQDMDHENMFWYRQDPGLGLRLIYFSYDVKMKEKGDIPEGYSVSREKKERFSLILESASTNQTSMYLCASRYPGASTEAFFGQGTRLTVV.

This chain connects TRBV7-2 to TRBJ1-5, with D perhaps TRBD1 (5 bases). Looked up from germline, CDR1 is SGHTA and CDR2 is FQGNSA. V gave up 7 bases and J gave up 7 bases, with 20 bases separating them. There are 15 residues in the CDR3. CDR3 sequence: CASTLTLGVGQPQHF. The DNA for the CDR3 is TGTGCCAGCACCCTGACATTGGGGGTGGGGCAGCCCCAGCATTTT.

This clone was observed a single time. V and J are TRBV11-2 and TRBJ2-2, with 9 bases that match TRBD2. J lost 4 bases, V lost 5 bases, and 8 bases had no gene match. CDR3 size: 16 residues. CDR1 is SGHAT and CDR2 is FQNNGV in the germline V gene. In DNA form, the CDR3 reads TGTGCCAGCAGCCCGTCGGGACTAGCTTCCACCGGGGAGCTGTTTTTT. Protein product: CASSPSGLASTGELFF.

The chain combines TRBV6-5 with TRBJ2-7; 8 positions match TRBD2. The germline V gene encodes CDR1 MNHEY and CDR2 SVGAGI. The ends lost 2 bases at V and 4 bases at J; junction bases unmatched: 10. This CDR3 region has 16 residues. The CDR3 nucleotides read TGTGCCAGCAGTTACGGGCAACGACTAGCGAGTTACGAGCAGTACTTC. Encoded protein: CASSYGQRLASYEQYF.

This clone came up a few times. The rearrangement uses TRBV5-1 and TRBJ1-1; D is possibly TRBD1 (5 bases). Germline lookup yields CDR1 SGHRS and CDR2 YFSETQ. The V end lost 7 bases, the J end lost 1 base, and 17 bases lay between the germline ends. The CDR3 has 15 residues. CDR3 sequence: CASALTPGTNTEAFF. CDR3 DNA: TGCGCCAGCGCCCTCACCCCGGGGACGAACACTGAAGCTTTCTTT.

This chain uses TRBV5-6 with TRBJ2-7; TRBD1 or TRBD2 may be the D gene (6 bases each). V gave up 4 bases and J gave up 4 bases, with 15 bases separating them. CDR3 size: 14 residues. Per the germline V gene, CDR1 is SGHDT and CDR2 is YYEEEE. DNA of the CDR3: TGTGCCAGCAGCCATTTACAGGGAGGTTACGAGCAGTACTTC. Amino acid sequence: CASSHLQGGYEQYF.

This clone has a handful of counts. The chain has TRBV2 and TRBJ1-1; D might be TRBD1 (5 bases). Germline V CDR1 and CDR2: SNHLY, FYNNEI. The CDR3 is made up of 14 amino acids. Trimming took off 8 bases at V and 4 bases at J, with 17 bases between the two ends. In DNA form, the CDR3 reads TGTGCCAGCTACACCAGGGAGAAGAGCACTGAAGCTTTCTTT. Its translation: CASYTREKSTEAFF.

The genes are TRBV10-3 and TRBJ2-3; TRBD2 might be the D (6 bases). Germline CDR1 and CDR2: ENHRY and SYGVKD. CDR3 length: 14 amino acids. V was cut by 5 bases and J by 4 bases, with 13 bases left in between. Here the CDR3 DNA reads TGTGCCATCAGTCACCCTTGGGAGGCAGATACGCAGTATTTT. Translation: CAISHPWEADTQYF.

By share, this clone ranks as medium-sized. This chain connects TRBV9 to TRBJ2-1; D may be TRBD2 (5 bases). Between the trimmed V and J ends, which lost 3 bases and 12 bases, there was a span of 10 bases. This CDR3 contains 11 residues. Germline assignment: CDR1 SGDLS and CDR2 YYNGEE. The CDR3 region has the DNA TGTGCCAGCAGCGAAGAGAGGGTGCAGTTCTTC. As protein: CASSEERVQFF.

The V call is TRBV5-1, the J call TRBJ2-1; D is possibly TRBD1 or TRBD2 (5 bases each). The CDR3 runs 16 residues. Germline CDR1 SGHRS, CDR2 YFSETQ. Trimming pared 0 bases from V and 8 bases from J, leaving 18 bases between. CDR3 loop: CASSLGGSGSIDEQFF. The CDR3 DNA follows: TGCGCCAGCAGCTTGGGGGGGAGTGGTAGCATCGATGAGCAGTTCTTC.